The present TCR beta chain was sequenced within a study of neurological immune-mediated disorders. TCRdb recomputed calls from the 5' RACE reads with MiXCR, one row per CDR3 protein. The sample includes some 48,000 distinct CDR3 sequences, approximately 10% of them seen just once. The sample holds many counts of this clonotype. Stored at -80 C, 2 million PBMCs were the source of the unsorted libraries. V was clipped by 10 bases and J by 4 bases; unmatched bases: 14. CDR1 is SEHNR and CDR2 is FQNEAQ in the germline V gene (reference sequence). CDR3 size: 15 residues. The chain employs TRBV7-9 and TRBJ2-7, with 9 bases aligning to TRBD1. The clonotype was recovered from a woman in her thirties or forties with HTLV-1-associated myelopathy (HAM/TSP). The sample taken for sequencing was PBMCs. The CDR3 DNA reads as TGTGCCACTAACCCCTATCGGGACAGGGTTTACGAGCAGTACTTC. Amino acid sequence: CATNPYRDRVYEQYF. Based on the CDR3 plus reference TRBV7-9 and TRBJ2-7, the full variable domain is DTGVSQNPRHKITKRGQNVTFRCDPISEHNRLYWYRQTLGQGPEFLTYFQNEAQLEKSRLLSDRFSAERPKGSFSTLEIQRTEQGDSAMYLCATNPYRDRVYEQYFGPGTRLTVT.